This T cell receptor beta chain is from a study of control samples from healthy donors and cancer patients. This CDR3 is built from 21 residues. The V end lost 3 bases, the J end lost 5 bases, and 31 bases lay between the germline ends. The germline gives CDR1 MNHEY, CDR2 SMNVEV (reference sequence). Sequencing was performed with immunoSEQ multiplex PCR; in TCRdb, only in-frame clones are kept and a portion is missing. The sample shows tens of thousands of clones, around 90% of them seen only once. This rearrangement joins TRBV27 to TRBJ2-2; D perhaps matches TRBD2 (6 bases). The receptor comes from an older woman with head and neck cancer. Sequencing was done on a sample of PBMCs. This CDR3 is CASSFGLLYGPGGWRTGELFF. CDR3 DNA: TGTGCCAGCAGTTTCGGCCTGCTTTATGGCCCCGGGGGTTGGAGGACCGGGGAGCTGTTTTTT.